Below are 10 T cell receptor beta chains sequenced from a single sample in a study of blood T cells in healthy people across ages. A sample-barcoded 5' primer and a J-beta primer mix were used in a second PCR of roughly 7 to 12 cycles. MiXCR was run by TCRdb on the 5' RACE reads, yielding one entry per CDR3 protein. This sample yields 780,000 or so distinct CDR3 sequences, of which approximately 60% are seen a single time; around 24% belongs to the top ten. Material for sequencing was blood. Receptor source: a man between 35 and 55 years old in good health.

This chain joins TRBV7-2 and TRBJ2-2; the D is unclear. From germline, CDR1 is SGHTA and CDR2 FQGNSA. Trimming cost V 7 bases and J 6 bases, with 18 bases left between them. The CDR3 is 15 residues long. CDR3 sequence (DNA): TGTGCCAGCAACTTCCCTATTGGCGGCCCCGGGGAGCTGTTTTTT. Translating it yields CASNFPIGGPGELFF. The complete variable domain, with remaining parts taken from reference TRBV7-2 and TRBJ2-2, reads GAGVSQSPSNKVTEKGKDVELRCDPISGHTALYWYRQSLGQGLEFLIYFQGNSAPDKSGLPSDRFSAERTGGSVSTLTIQRTQQEDSAVYLCASNFPIGGPGELFFGEGSRLTVL.

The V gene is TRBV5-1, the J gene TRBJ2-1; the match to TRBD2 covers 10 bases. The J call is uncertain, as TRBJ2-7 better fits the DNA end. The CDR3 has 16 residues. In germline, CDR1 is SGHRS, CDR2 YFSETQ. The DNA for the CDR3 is TGCGCCAGCTCGAGCGTAGCGGGAGGACCCTACAATGAGCAGTACTTC. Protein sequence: CASSSVAGGPYNEQYF.

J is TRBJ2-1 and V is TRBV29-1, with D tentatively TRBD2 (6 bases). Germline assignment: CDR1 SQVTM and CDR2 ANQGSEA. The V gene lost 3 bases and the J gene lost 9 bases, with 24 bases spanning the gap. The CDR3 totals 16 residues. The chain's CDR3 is CSVDGSGTLGGGEQFF. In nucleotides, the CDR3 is TGCAGCGTTGACGGCAGTGGTACGCTGGGGGGTGGTGAGCAGTTCTTC.

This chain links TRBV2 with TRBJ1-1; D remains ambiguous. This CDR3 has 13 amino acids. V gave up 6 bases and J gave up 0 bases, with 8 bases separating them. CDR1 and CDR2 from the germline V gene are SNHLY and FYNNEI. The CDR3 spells CASRDAMNTEAFF. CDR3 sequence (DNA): TGTGCCAGCAGGGACGCTATGAACACTGAAGCTTTCTTT.

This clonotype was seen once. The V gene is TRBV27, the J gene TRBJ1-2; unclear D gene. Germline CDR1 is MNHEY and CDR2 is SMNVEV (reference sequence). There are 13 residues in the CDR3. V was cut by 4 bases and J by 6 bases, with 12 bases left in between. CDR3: CASSSRRGDGYTF. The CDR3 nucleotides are TGTGCCAGCAGTTCACGACGGGGAGATGGCTACACCTTC.

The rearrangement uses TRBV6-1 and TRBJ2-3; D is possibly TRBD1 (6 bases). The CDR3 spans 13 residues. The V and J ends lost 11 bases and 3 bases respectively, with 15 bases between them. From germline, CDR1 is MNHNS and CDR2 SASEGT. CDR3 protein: CAGQQGLTDTQYF. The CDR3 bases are TGTGCCGGACAACAGGGATTGACAGATACGCAGTATTTT.

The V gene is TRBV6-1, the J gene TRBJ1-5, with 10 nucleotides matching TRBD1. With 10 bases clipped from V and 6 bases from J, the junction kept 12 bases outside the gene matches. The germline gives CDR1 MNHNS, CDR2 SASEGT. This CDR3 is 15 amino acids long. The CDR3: CATQPGTGDPQPQHF. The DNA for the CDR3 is TGTGCCACCCAACCGGGGACAGGGGACCCTCAGCCCCAGCATTTT.

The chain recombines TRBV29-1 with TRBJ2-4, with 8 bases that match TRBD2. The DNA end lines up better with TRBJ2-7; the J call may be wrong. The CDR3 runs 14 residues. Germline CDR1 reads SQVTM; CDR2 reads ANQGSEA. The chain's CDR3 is CSVTSGGTPYEQYF. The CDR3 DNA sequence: TGCAGCGTAACTAGCGGAGGGACCCCATACGAGCAGTACTTC.

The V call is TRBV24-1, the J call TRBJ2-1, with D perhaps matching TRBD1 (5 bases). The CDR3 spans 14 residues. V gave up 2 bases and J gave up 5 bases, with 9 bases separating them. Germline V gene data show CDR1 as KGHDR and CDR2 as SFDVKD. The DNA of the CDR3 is TGTGCCACCAGTGATTGGGGCCTGGACAATGAGCAGTTCTTC. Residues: CATSDWGLDNEQFF.

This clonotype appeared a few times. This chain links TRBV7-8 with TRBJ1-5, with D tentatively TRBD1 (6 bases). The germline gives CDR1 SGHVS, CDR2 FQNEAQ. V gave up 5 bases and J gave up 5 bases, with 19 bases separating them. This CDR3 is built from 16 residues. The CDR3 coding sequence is TGTGCCAGCAGCCTTCTTTCCGGGACAAGACATCAGCCCCAGCATTTT. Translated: CASSLLSGTRHQPQHF.